This TCR beta chain came from a study of blood T cell repertoires in COVID-19. Study details: From the United States, Italy and Spain came samples of acute and convalescent COVID-19.

Cohorts were determined from participant-reported clinical history. Among Cohort 3 donors, those recovered had two negative PCRs, clearance, or symptom resolution. In the authors' workflow: Amplification of reference gene primers was used by the study to estimate nucleated cell counts. Profiling relied on immunoSEQ multiplex PCR, and the TCRdb table lists in-frame clones only, not all of them. The V and J calls and clone size are taken from that table; D and trimming were inferred from the DNA. The repertoire holds 490,000 or so clones, with 85% to 90% as singletons. The clonotype was recovered from a woman aged 40 to 50 who had recovered from COVID-19. Sequenced: PBMCs or T cells enriched from blood (not recorded which).

This CDR3 is CASSSSSVGEQYF. CDR3 bases: TGTGCCAGCAGTTCCTCTTCAGTTGGTGAGCAGTACTTC. J is TRBJ2-7 and V is TRBV12-3 or TRBV12-4; D remains unclear. CDR3 length: 13 residues. V shed 4 bases and J shed 7 bases, with 14 bases lying between them.